This is a list of T cell receptor beta chains from one sample in a study of PD-L1 blockade in urothelial cancer. Using immunoSEQ multiplex PCR, the repertoire was profiled, and TCRdb retains in-frame clones only, with some absent. The repertoire includes around 45,000 clones, approximately 90% of them detected once, and 13% to 15% sits in the top ten. The sequenced sample was PBMCs, obtained around atezolizumab (anti-PD-L1) treatment. These receptor sequences come from a woman aged 55 to 70 with urothelial cancer. CDR3s include the opening cysteine and the closing phenylalanine or tryptophan. D genes are given only for firm matches. The size of a clone is reported for some rows only, either as once, few or many, or as a class for expanded clones.

size	V	D	J	CDR3	DNA
NA	TRBV2	NA	TRBJ2-3	CASSVQADTQYF	TGTGCCAGCAGTGTCCAGGCGGATACGCAGTATTTT
few	TRBV5-6	NA	TRBJ1-2	CASSREDYGYTF	TGTGCCAGCAGTCGTGAGGACTATGGCTACACCTTC
NA	TRBV5-6	NA	TRBJ1-5	CASSSLRGRKLKNQPQHF	TGTGCCAGCAGCTCCCTCCGGGGGAGGAAGTTAAAAAATCAGCCCCAGCATTTT
NA	TRBV7-2	TRBD2	TRBJ2-1	CASSFAGTSGYNEQFF	TGTGCCAGCAGCTTTGCCGGGACTAGCGGGTACAATGAGCAGTTCTTC
NA	TRBV18	TRBD1	TRBJ2-7	CASSPGTGGSYEQYF	TGTGCCAGCTCACCCGGGACAGGGGGATCTTACGAGCAGTACTTC
NA	TRBV18	TRBD1	TRBJ2-7	CASSPLRQGASEQYF	TGTGCCAGCTCACCGCTAAGACAGGGGGCGTCCGAGCAGTACTTC
NA	TRBV29-1	TRBD2	TRBJ2-1	CSVPIAGVEQFF	TGCAGCGTCCCTATAGCGGGAGTTGAGCAGTTCTTC
NA	TRBV6-5	NA	TRBJ2-7	CASRHRAALGEQYF	TGTGCCAGCAGGCACAGGGCGGCTTTGGGGGAGCAGTACTTC
once	TRBV21-1	NA	TRBJ2-7	CASSKDETGCYEQYF	TGTGCCAGCAGCAAAGATGAGACAGGGTGCTACGAGCAGTACTTC
NA	TRBV7-2	TRBD2	TRBJ2-7	CASSLDLAGTSYEQYF	TGTGCCAGCAGCTTAGACCTAGCGGGGACCTCCTACGAGCAGTACTTC
NA	TRBV29-1	TRBD1	TRBJ2-1	CSVTGTGRGTNEQFF	TGCAGCGTTACCGGGACAGGGAGGGGAACCAATGAGCAGTTCTTC
NA	TRBV9	NA	TRBJ2-3	CASSVSVTDTQYF	TGTGCCAGCAGCGTATCAGTCACAGATACGCAGTATTTT
NA	TRBV19	NA	TRBJ1-5	CASSLDRMNQPQHF	TGTGCCAGTAGCCTGGACAGAATGAATCAGCCCCAGCATTTT
once	TRBV15	TRBD2	TRBJ2-1	CATSRVRSGGLYNEQFF	TGTGCCACCAGCAGAGTCCGCAGCGGGGGATTATACAATGAGCAGTTCTTC
NA	TRBV7-9	NA	TRBJ1-6	CASSGQTRSPLHF	TGTGCCAGCAGCGGACAAACGCGTTCACCCCTCCACTTT
NA	TRBV14	NA	TRBJ2-7	CASSQDTPEREQYF	TGTGCCAGCAGCCAAGATACCCCTGAGCGGGAGCAGTACTTC
NA	TRBV29-1	TRBD1	TRBJ1-1	CSVRTGENTEAFF	TGCAGCGTGCGGACAGGGGAGAACACTGAAGCTTTCTTT
NA	TRBV28	TRBD2	TRBJ2-1	CASSLLTLTSGISYNEQFF	TGTGCCAGCAGTTTACTTACCCTGACTAGCGGGATTTCCTACAATGAGCAGTTCTTC
NA	TRBV5-8	TRBD1	TRBJ2-1	CASSLRDRGSYNEQFF	TGTGCCAGCAGCTTGAGGGACAGGGGATCCTACAATGAGCAGTTCTTC
NA	TRBV13	TRBD2	TRBJ2-7	CASSRGGVEQYF	TGTGCCAGCAGCCGGGGGGGGGTCGAGCAGTACTTC
once	TRBV27	TRBD2	TRBJ2-1	CASSWPSGRARDNEQFF	TGTGCCAGCAGTTGGCCTAGCGGGAGGGCCCGGGACAATGAGCAGTTCTTC
once	TRBV19	TRBD1	TRBJ2-7	CASSTRQGARFYEQYF	TGTGCCAGTAGTACCCGACAGGGGGCAAGGTTCTACGAGCAGTACTTC
NA	TRBV4-2	TRBD2	TRBJ2-6	CASSRGGGRGSGANVLTF	TGTGCCAGCAGCCGCGGGGGGGGCAGGGGTTCTGGGGCCAACGTCCTGACTTTC
NA	TRBV10-3	TRBD2	TRBJ2-3	CAIRTLAGERTDTQYF	TGTGCCATCAGGACCCTAGCGGGGGAACGCACAGATACGCAGTATTTT
NA	TRBV7-2	TRBD2	TRBJ2-1	CASSSLAGGSLSSYNEQFF	TGTGCCAGCAGCTCTCTAGCGGGAGGGTCCCTAAGCTCCTACAATGAGCAGTTCTTC
NA	TRBV7-9	TRBD1	TRBJ2-7	CASSSPTLNRGRSYEQYF	TGTGCCAGCAGCTCCCCGACCCTAAACAGGGGGCGCTCCTACGAGCAGTACTTC
NA	TRBV19	TRBD2	TRBJ2-2	CASSLHGGGNTGELFF	TGTGCCAGTAGTTTACACGGCGGGGGGAACACCGGGGAGCTGTTTTTT
NA	TRBV5-6	NA	TRBJ2-3	CASSWGQVVDTQYF	TGTGCCAGCAGCTGGGGGCAGGTGGTAGATACGCAGTATTTT
NA	TRBV6-5	TRBD2	TRBJ2-5	CASSYRAGVRETQYF	TGTGCCAGCAGTTACCGGGCGGGAGTAAGGGAGACCCAGTACTTC
NA	TRBV6-5	NA	TRBJ1-4	CASSAGLGGNEKLFF	TGTGCCAGCAGTGCAGGGCTTGGCGGCAATGAAAAACTGTTTTTT
once	TRBV9	NA	TRBJ2-3	CASSVQGTDTQYF	TGTGCCAGCAGCGTCCAGGGGACAGATACGCAGTATTTT
NA	TRBV10-3	NA	TRBJ1-1	CAIGPEIGEAFF	TGTGCCATCGGGCCAGAGATCGGAGAAGCTTTCTTT
NA	TRBV5-1	TRBD1	TRBJ2-7	CASSFTGTGSDEQYF	TGCGCCAGCAGCTTCACCGGGACAGGGTCTGACGAGCAGTACTTC
NA	TRBV7-9	TRBD1	TRBJ2-3	CASSPGQGMVDTQYF	TGTGCCAGCAGCCCGGGACAGGGTATGGTAGATACGCAGTATTTT
NA	TRBV19	TRBD2	TRBJ2-3	CASSIDVTSGYTDTQYF	TGTGCCAGTAGTATAGATGTTACTAGCGGATACACAGATACGCAGTATTTT
NA	TRBV9	TRBD1	TRBJ1-2	CASSPGDSYGYTF	TGTGCCAGCAGCCCCGGGGACAGCTATGGCTACACCTTC
NA	TRBV27	TRBD1	TRBJ2-7	CASRPGTGSYEQYF	TGTGCCAGCAGGCCAGGGACAGGTTCCTACGAGCAGTACTTC
NA	TRBV7-2	NA	TRBJ2-3	CASSPVVRRDTQYF	TGTGCCAGCAGCCCAGTGGTGAGGAGGGATACGCAGTATTTT
NA	TRBV19	NA	TRBJ2-5	CASSIQGNRETQYF	TGTGCCAGTAGTATACAGGGAAATAGGGAGACCCAGTACTTC
NA	TRBV4-2	NA	TRBJ2-1	CASSQETRAGSYNEQFF	TGTGCCAGCAGCCAAGAGACTAGAGCTGGCTCCTACAATGAGCAGTTCTTC
NA	TRBV28	NA	TRBJ2-7	CASSFPSALSSYEQYF	TGTGCCAGCAGTTTTCCCTCAGCACTAAGCTCCTACGAGCAGTACTTC